Included here is one T cell receptor (beta chain) sequence, with context. What antigen it recognizes has not been identified. There are no base qualities to consult, and no much larger clone falls within one base. TCRbeta CDR3 regions were amplified from genomic DNA using the immunoSEQ Assay, a bias-controlled multiplex PCR. Turning to the authors' computational methods: Nucleated cell counts per sample were estimated from amplification of reference gene primers within the assay. To quantify the absolute abundance of each unique TCRbeta CDR3 rearrangement, sequence reads were collapsed and filtered. For each sample, productive Simpson clonality was calculated by taking the square root of Simpson's diversity index across productive rearrangements. Imported from immuneACCESS, the table was reduced by TCRdb to in-frame sequences with V and J called. These copies leave out some clones; in studies compared against another copy, an unresolved V gene accounts for under half, and the cause of the remainder is not known. That table furnishes V, J and clone size, whereas the DNA furnished D and trimming. A total of about 400,000 clones appear in this sample, less than 90% of them only once. The ten largest clones add up to around 7.4% of the sample.

The sample is drawn from a study of blood T cell repertoires in COVID-19 (TCRdb year 2020). About the full investigation: Samples from collaborators originated in the United States, Italy and Spain and spanned both the acute and convalescent phases of COVID-19. The prospective study material was composed of cDNA or gDNA derived from T cells, B-cell-depleted T cells, or PBMCs. The dataset comprised deeply sampled blood TCRbeta repertoires from subjects exposed to, actively infected with, or recovered from COVID-19. A freely available public database, intended as a resource for researchers studying the immune response to SARS-CoV-2, is where the repertoires were released. Samples came from the ongoing ImmuneRACE study (first 160 participants) plus 1,254 subjects from 6 global collaborators. A de-identified subject ID, COVID-19 status, age in years and sex were almost always included in the sample metadata. Where HLA class I and class II types were available, the types were taken from metadata supplied by the sample provider, not from assay-based typing.

V is pared back by 3 bases and J by 7 bases, with 12 bases lying between the germline termini. Reading from cysteine to phenylalanine, the CDR3 counts 13 amino acids. CDR3 DNA is the only sequence kept; it has 39 bases, read in frame from the first base. At one collaborating source in Seattle, patients were enrolled during active infection and were followed longitudinally through the course of disease. Each collaborating institution followed its own protocols to collect whole blood in K2EDTA tubes. For TCRbeta analysis, collaborators shipped samples in one of three forms: frozen whole blood, isolated PBMCs, or DNA extracted from either of those sample types. Overall study outcomes, separate from this receptor: The amount of clinical and demographic metadata varied by source and participant and was provided uncurated.

This TCR came from a woman aged 60-75 years with COVID-19, enrolled during active disease. The rearrangement joined TRBV12-3 or TRBV12-4 to TRBJ1-1; matching of 5 bases hints at TRBD1 as the D gene. Input material: peripheral blood. The sequenced DNA is TGTGCCAGCAGTTTTCATGCGACAGTTGAAGCTTTCTTT. This codes for CASSFHATVEAFF.